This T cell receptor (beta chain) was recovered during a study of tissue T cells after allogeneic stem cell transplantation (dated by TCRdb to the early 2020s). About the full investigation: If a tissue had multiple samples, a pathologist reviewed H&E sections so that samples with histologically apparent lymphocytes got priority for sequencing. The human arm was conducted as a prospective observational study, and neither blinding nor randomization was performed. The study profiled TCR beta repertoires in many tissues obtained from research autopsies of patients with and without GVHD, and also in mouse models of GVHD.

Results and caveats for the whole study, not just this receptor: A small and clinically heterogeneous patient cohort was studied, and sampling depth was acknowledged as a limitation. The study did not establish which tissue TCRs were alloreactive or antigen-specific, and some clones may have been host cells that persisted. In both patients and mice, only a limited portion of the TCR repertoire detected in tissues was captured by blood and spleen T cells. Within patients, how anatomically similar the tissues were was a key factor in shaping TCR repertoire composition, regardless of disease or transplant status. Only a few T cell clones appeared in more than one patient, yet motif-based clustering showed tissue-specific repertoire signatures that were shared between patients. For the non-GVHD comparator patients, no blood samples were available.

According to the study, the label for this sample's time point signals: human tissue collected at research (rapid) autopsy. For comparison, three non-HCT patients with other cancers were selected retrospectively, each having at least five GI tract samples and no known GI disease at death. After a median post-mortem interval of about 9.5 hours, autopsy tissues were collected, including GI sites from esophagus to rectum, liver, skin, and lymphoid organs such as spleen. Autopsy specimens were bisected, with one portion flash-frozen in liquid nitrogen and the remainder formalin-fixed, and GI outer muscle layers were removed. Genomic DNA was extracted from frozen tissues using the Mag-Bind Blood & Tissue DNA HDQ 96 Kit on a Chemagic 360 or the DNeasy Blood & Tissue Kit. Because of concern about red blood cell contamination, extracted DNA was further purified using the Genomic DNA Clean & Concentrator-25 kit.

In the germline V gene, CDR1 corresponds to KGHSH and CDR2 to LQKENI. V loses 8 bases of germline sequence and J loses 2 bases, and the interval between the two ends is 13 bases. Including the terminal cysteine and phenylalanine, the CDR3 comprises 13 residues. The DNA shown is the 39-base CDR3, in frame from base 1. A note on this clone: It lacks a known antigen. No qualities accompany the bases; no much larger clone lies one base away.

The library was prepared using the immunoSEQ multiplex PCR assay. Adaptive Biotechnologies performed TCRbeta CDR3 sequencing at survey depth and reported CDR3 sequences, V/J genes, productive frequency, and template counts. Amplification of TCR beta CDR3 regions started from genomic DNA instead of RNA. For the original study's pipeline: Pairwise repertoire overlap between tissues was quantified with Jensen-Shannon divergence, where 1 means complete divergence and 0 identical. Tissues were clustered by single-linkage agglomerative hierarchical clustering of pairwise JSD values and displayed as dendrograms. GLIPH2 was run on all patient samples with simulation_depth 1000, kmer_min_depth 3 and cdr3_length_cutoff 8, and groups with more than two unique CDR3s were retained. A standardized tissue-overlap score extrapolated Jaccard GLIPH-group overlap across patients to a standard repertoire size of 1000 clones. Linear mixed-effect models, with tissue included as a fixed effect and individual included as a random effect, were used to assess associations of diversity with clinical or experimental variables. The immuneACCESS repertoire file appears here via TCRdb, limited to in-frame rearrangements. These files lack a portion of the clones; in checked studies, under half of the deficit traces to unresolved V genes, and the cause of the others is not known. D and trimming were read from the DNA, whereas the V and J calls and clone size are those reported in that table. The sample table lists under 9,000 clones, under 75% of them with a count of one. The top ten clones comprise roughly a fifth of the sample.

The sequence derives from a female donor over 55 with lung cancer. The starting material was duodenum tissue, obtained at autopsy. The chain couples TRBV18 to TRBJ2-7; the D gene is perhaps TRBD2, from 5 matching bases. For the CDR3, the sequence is CASAGVSTYEQYF. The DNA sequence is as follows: TGTGCCAGCGCCGGGGTGTCCACCTACGAGCAGTACTTC. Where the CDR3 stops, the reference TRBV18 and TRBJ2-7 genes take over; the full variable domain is NAGVMQNPRHLVRRRGQEARLRCSPMKGHSHVYWYRQLPEEGLKFMVYLQKENIIDESGMPKERFSAEFPKEGPSILRIQQVVRGDSAAYFCASAGVSTYEQYFGPGTRLTVT.